This TCR beta chain was observed in a study of technical replicates of blood from a handful of donors (dated by TCRdb to between 2016 and 2019). Preparation of the library involved the immunoSEQ multiplex PCR assay. This immuneACCESS table, as held by TCRdb, lists in-frame sequences with V and J called but not all clones. Of the missing ones, under half trace to an unresolved V gene in checked studies; the others have no known cause. The sample yields 80,000 or so clones; 94% were counted once. Together, the top ten hold roughly 0.37% of the sample. Points on this clone: This clone's antigen is unknown. Nothing much larger sits one base from this clone, and base qualities are not available.

The clonotype was recovered from a human donor in good health. The material sequenced was T cells isolated from PBMCs.

The DNA sequence is as follows: TGTGCCAGCAGCTTACCAGGGGACTATGGCTACACCTTC. Its product reads: CASSLPGDYGYTF. This chain joins TRBV11-3 to TRBJ1-2; TRBD1 could be the D gene, as 6 bases match. Including the terminal cysteine and phenylalanine, the CDR3 comprises 13 residues. The DNA shown is the 39-base CDR3, in frame from base 1. V drops 2 bases and J drops 3 bases, leaving 7 bases in between. CDR1 is given as SGHNT and CDR2 as YENEEA, both from the germline V gene.